This T cell receptor beta chain was observed in a study of blood T cell repertoires in COVID-19. The CDR3 length is 14 residues. Germline loops: CDR1 MNHEY, CDR2 SVGEGT. V gave up 4 bases and J gave up 3 bases, with 13 bases separating them. The assay was immunoSEQ multiplex PCR, and TCRdb's table has in-frame clones only and misses some. The sample consists of hundreds of thousands of clones, 86% of them appearing once. The sequenced sample consisted of peripheral blood. The chain links TRBV6-2 or TRBV6-3 to TRBJ2-7; tentatively, D is TRBD2 (6 bases). The receptor comes from a woman in her 30s with active or convalescent COVID-19. CDR3 protein: CASSLLAEYYEQYF. For the CDR3, the DNA is TGTGCCAGCAGTTTATTAGCGGAATACTACGAGCAGTACTTC.